The 7 T cell receptor beta chains below come from one sample, sequenced in a study of T cells after yellow fever vaccination. TCRdb redid the calling of the 5' RACE reads with MiXCR, one entry per CDR3 protein. The sample lists some 400,000 distinct CDR3 sequences; around 6.4% were seen once. Sequenced material: PBMCs, taken 5 days after the yellow fever booster vaccination. The receptors here all came from a man aged 25-40 years who received the YFV17D yellow fever vaccine.

This clonotype was observed at least ten times. The J gene is TRBJ2-1, the V gene TRBV12-3 or TRBV12-4; D not certain. Trimming removed 0 bases at V and 10 bases at J, with 7 bases between. The CDR3 is made up of 12 amino acids. CDR3 nucleotides: TGTGCCAGCAGTTTAGCGCTCTGGGAGCAGTTCTTC. Its protein is CASSLALWEQFF.

This clonotype was seen ten or more times. The chain joins TRBV6-2 or TRBV6-3 to TRBJ2-2; TRBD2 aligns across 7 bases. This CDR3 is built from 15 residues. Per the germline V gene, CDR1 is MNHEY and CDR2 is SVGEGT. The J segment lost 2 bases and the V segment lost 6 bases, leaving 6 bases of the junction unmatched. The CDR3 loop reads CASRESGANTGELFF. In DNA, the CDR3 is TGTGCCAGCAGAGAGAGCGGGGCAAACACCGGGGAGCTGTTTTTT.

There are many counts of this clonotype. The chain couples TRBV7-2 to TRBJ2-1; no clear D gene. The V and J ends lost 4 bases and 13 bases respectively, with 8 bases between them. CDR1 SGHTA and CDR2 FQGNSA come from the germline V gene. This CDR3 spans 10 amino acids. This CDR3 reads CASSSSTQFF. The CDR3 DNA reads TGTGCCAGCAGCTCCTCCACCCAGTTCTTC.

This clonotype showed up many times. The gene calls are TRBV7-2 and TRBJ2-7, with 13 bases identical to TRBD2. The germline V gene has CDR1 SGHTA and CDR2 FQGNSA. CDR3 length: 15 residues. The V segment lost 0 bases and the J segment 4 bases; nucleotides outside the gene matches: 0. CDR3 in amino acids: CASSLAGLAGYEQYF. CDR3 bases: TGTGCCAGCAGCTTAGCGGGACTAGCGGGATACGAGCAGTACTTC.

The chain has TRBV7-2 and TRBJ2-7; the match to TRBD2 covers 12 bases. This CDR3 spans 14 amino acids. Looked up from germline, CDR1 is SGHTA and CDR2 is FQGNSA. Germline trimming cut 5 bases from V and 7 bases from J; bases unmatched to any gene: 6. CDR3: CASSQTSGRREQYF. Here the CDR3 DNA reads TGTGCCAGCAGCCAAACTAGCGGGAGGCGGGAGCAGTACTTC.

The rearrangement joins TRBV5-6 to TRBJ2-1, with a weak D call TRBD2 (6 bases). V gave up 0 bases and J gave up 6 bases, with 10 bases separating them. Germline values: CDR1 SGHDT, CDR2 YYEEEE. This CDR3 is built from 14 residues. CDR3 bases: TGTGCCAGCAGCTTGGTGGGAGGCTTCAATGAGCAGTTCTTC. This codes for CASSLVGGFNEQFF.

This clonotype came up many times. This chain uses TRBV7-9 with TRBJ2-7; D gene unclear. The CDR3 extends over 14 amino acids. V was clipped by 2 bases and J by 5 bases, with 13 bases between them. CDR1 is SEHNR and CDR2 is FQNEAQ in the germline V gene (reference sequence). The CDR3 bases are TGTGCCAGCAGCTTATCTGTTTCCGGTAACGAGCAGTACTTC. Encoded protein: CASSLSVSGNEQYF.